These T cell receptor beta chains were read from a single sample in a study of blood T cell repertoires in COVID-19. TCRdb keeps only in-frame clones here, not all; method: immunoSEQ multiplex PCR. The top ten hold around 5.4% of the sample, which has roughly 180,000 clones, roughly 85% seen once. The sequencing input was peripheral blood. All receptors derive from a woman between 45 and 65 years old with COVID-19, enrolled during active disease. Both conserved end residues are part of each CDR3. D genes are given only for firm matches. Rows may omit the clone size; those that give it use once, few, many or a size class.

clone_size: .; d_call: TRBD2; j_call: TRBJ2-3; v_call: TRBV11-2; cdr3_aa: CASSLVASGGAGDTQYF; cdr3_nt: TGTGCCAGCAGCTTAGTGGCTAGCGGGGGGGCCGGAGATACGCAGTATTTT
clone_size: .; d_call: .; j_call: TRBJ2-5; v_call: TRBV5-1; cdr3_aa: CASSTWEAQETQYF; cdr3_nt: TGCGCCAGCAGCACCTGGGAGGCCCAAGAGACCCAGTACTTC
clone_size: .; d_call: TRBD1; j_call: TRBJ1-1; v_call: TRBV19; cdr3_aa: CASSATGGRAFF; cdr3_nt: TGTGCCAGTAGTGCGACAGGGGGCAGGGCTTTCTTT
clone_size: .; d_call: .; j_call: TRBJ1-1; v_call: TRBV6-5; cdr3_aa: CASSYSGGIGTEAFF; cdr3_nt: TGTGCCAGCAGTTACTCGGGGGGGATAGGCACTGAAGCTTTCTTT
clone_size: once; d_call: TRBD2; j_call: TRBJ2-3; v_call: TRBV9; cdr3_aa: CASSVGPGTTTDTQYF; cdr3_nt: TGTGCCAGCAGCGTCGGTCCCGGGACTACCACAGATACGCAGTATTTT
clone_size: .; d_call: .; j_call: TRBJ1-2; v_call: TRBV6-4; cdr3_aa: CASSDSYGGNGYTF; cdr3_nt: TGTGCCAGCAGTGACTCTTATGGAGGGAACGGCTACACCTTC
clone_size: .; d_call: TRBD1; j_call: TRBJ1-1; v_call: TRBV5-3; cdr3_aa: CARSLAGTGEAFF; cdr3_nt: TGTGCCAGAAGCTTGGCGGGGACAGGTGAAGCTTTCTTT
clone_size: .; d_call: .; j_call: TRBJ1-6; v_call: TRBV7-2; cdr3_aa: CASSLISGTFSSYNSPLHF; cdr3_nt: TGTGCCAGCAGCTTAATATCCGGGACATTCAGCTCCTATAATTCACCCCTCCACTTT
clone_size: .; d_call: TRBD1; j_call: TRBJ2-1; v_call: TRBV5-1; cdr3_aa: CASSPTGTGVIEFF; cdr3_nt: TGCGCCAGCAGTCCGACCGGGACAGGGGTTATTGAGTTCTTC
clone_size: .; d_call: TRBD1; j_call: TRBJ2-7; v_call: TRBV12-3/TRBV12-4; cdr3_aa: CASSLEQDRSQYF; cdr3_nt: TGTGCCAGCAGTTTAGAGCAGGACAGGTCCCAGTACTTC
clone_size: .; d_call: .; j_call: TRBJ1-6; v_call: TRBV7-9; cdr3_aa: CASSILGGVDNSPLHF; cdr3_nt: TGTGCCAGCAGCATCCTCGGGGGGGTGGATAATTCACCCCTCCACTTT
clone_size: .; d_call: TRBD1; j_call: TRBJ1-3; v_call: TRBV28; cdr3_aa: CATRQGISSGNTIYF; cdr3_nt: TGTGCCACCCGACAGGGGATAAGCTCTGGAAACACCATATATTTT
clone_size: .; d_call: TRBD1; j_call: TRBJ2-7; v_call: TRBV28; cdr3_aa: CASSRTGRTYEQYF; cdr3_nt: TGTGCCAGCAGCCGGACAGGGCGGACCTACGAGCAGTACTTC
clone_size: .; d_call: .; j_call: TRBJ2-5; v_call: TRBV10-3; cdr3_aa: CAISGTDGKETQYF; cdr3_nt: TGTGCCATCAGTGGAACAGACGGAAAAGAGACCCAGTACTTC
clone_size: .; d_call: TRBD2; j_call: TRBJ2-1; v_call: TRBV6-2/TRBV6-3; cdr3_aa: CASSPGGTYNEQFF; cdr3_nt: TGTGCCAGCAGCCCGGGGGGTACCTACAATGAGCAGTTCTTC
clone_size: .; d_call: TRBD1; j_call: TRBJ1-4; v_call: TRBV7-2; cdr3_aa: CASRSDRAGEKLFF; cdr3_nt: TGTGCCAGCAGGTCGGACAGGGCGGGAGAAAAACTGTTTTTT
clone_size: .; d_call: .; j_call: TRBJ2-2; v_call: TRBV27; cdr3_aa: CASSLRGVGTGELFF; cdr3_nt: TGTGCCAGCAGTTTAAGGGGTGTCGGGACCGGGGAGCTGTTTTTT
clone_size: .; d_call: .; j_call: TRBJ1-1; v_call: TRBV6-1; cdr3_aa: CASSEVPHPAEEAFF; cdr3_nt: TGTGCCAGCAGTGAAGTACCTCACCCCGCTGAGGAAGCTTTCTTT
clone_size: .; d_call: TRBD2; j_call: TRBJ2-1; v_call: TRBV5-4; cdr3_aa: CASSSLAGGRTSYNEQFF; cdr3_nt: TGTGCCAGCAGCTCTCTAGCGGGGGGACGGACCTCCTACAATGAGCAGTTCTTC
clone_size: .; d_call: .; j_call: TRBJ2-1; v_call: TRBV9; cdr3_aa: CASSVEPAEQFF; cdr3_nt: TGTGCCAGCAGCGTAGAGCCAGCGGAGCAGTTCTTC
clone_size: .; d_call: .; j_call: TRBJ2-1; v_call: TRBV7-8; cdr3_aa: CASSPTGYEQFF; cdr3_nt: TGTGCCAGCAGTCCAACAGGGTATGAGCAGTTCTTC
clone_size: .; d_call: .; j_call: TRBJ2-2; v_call: TRBV5-1; cdr3_aa: CASSLASLTGANTGELFF; cdr3_nt: TGCGCCAGCAGCTTGGCTTCCCTTACCGGGGCGAACACCGGGGAGCTGTTTTTT
clone_size: .; d_call: .; j_call: TRBJ1-2; v_call: TRBV7-2; cdr3_aa: CASVRGSYGYTF; cdr3_nt: TGTGCCAGCGTCAGGGGTTCCTATGGCTACACCTTC
clone_size: .; d_call: TRBD2; j_call: TRBJ2-5; v_call: TRBV2; cdr3_aa: CASSPNEGTSGTGTQYF; cdr3_nt: TGTGCCAGCAGTCCAAACGAGGGGACTAGCGGGACCGGGACCCAGTACTTC
clone_size: .; d_call: TRBD2; j_call: TRBJ2-1; v_call: TRBV4-2; cdr3_aa: CASSSHSLAGGDEQFF; cdr3_nt: TGTGCCAGCAGCTCTCACTCTTTAGCGGGGGGGGATGAGCAGTTCTTC
clone_size: .; d_call: .; j_call: TRBJ1-2; v_call: TRBV7-9; cdr3_aa: CASSLGAGEFYGYTF; cdr3_nt: TGTGCCAGCAGCTTAGGCGCGGGCGAGTTCTATGGCTACACCTTC
clone_size: .; d_call: TRBD1; j_call: TRBJ2-3; v_call: TRBV5-1; cdr3_aa: CASSLTGTASTDTQYF; cdr3_nt: TGCGCCAGCAGCTTGACCGGGACAGCCAGCACAGATACGCAGTATTTT
clone_size: .; d_call: .; j_call: TRBJ2-3; v_call: TRBV11-3; cdr3_aa: CASSLTSKSTDTQYF; cdr3_nt: TGTGCCAGCAGCTTAACTAGCAAGAGCACAGATACGCAGTATTTT
clone_size: .; d_call: .; j_call: TRBJ1-1; v_call: TRBV7-3; cdr3_aa: CASSLGGDTEAFF; cdr3_nt: TGTGCCAGCAGCTTAGGGGGGGACACTGAAGCTTTCTTT